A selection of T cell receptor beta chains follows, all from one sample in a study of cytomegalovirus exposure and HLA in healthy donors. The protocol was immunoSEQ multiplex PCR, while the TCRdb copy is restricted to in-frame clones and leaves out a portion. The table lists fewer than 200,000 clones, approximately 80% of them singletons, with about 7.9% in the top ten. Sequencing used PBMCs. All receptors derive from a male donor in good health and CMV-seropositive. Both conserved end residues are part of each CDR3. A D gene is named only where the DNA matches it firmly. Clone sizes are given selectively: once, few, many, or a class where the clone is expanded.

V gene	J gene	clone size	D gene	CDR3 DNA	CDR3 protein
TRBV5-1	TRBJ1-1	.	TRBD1	TGCGCCAGCAGCTCCGCCCGGGACAGGGGAACTGAAGCTTTCTTT	CASSSARDRGTEAFF
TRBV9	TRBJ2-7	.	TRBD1	TGTGCCAGCAGCGGACGGGACAGATCCTACGAGCAGTACTTC	CASSGRDRSYEQYF
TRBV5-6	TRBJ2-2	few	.	TGTGCCAGCAGCTTGGGAGGGACCGGGGAGCTGTTTTTT	CASSLGGTGELFF
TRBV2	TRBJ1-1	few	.	TGTGCCAGCAGTGAATTCGGCAGCGTCTATGAAGCTTTCTTT	CASSEFGSVYEAFF
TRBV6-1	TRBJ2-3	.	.	TGTGCCAGCTCAAGCACGGGTACGCAGTATTTT	CASSSTGTQYF
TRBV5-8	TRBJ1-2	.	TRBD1	TGTGCCAGCAGCACAGAGACAGGGTCCTATGGCTACACCTTC	CASSTETGSYGYTF
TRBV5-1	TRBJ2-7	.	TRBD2	TGCGCCAGCAGCTTGCCCAGCGGGGGCTTGGGCGAGCAGTACTTC	CASSLPSGGLGEQYF
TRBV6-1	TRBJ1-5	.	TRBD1	TGTGCCAGCACCCCGACAGGGGGCAATCAGCCCCAGCATTTT	CASTPTGGNQPQHF
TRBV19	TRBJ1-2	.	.	TGTGCCAGTAGTATTCCGAGCTATGGCTACACCTTC	CASSIPSYGYTF
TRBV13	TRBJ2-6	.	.	TGTGCCAGCAGCTCGTACAGGGTACCCGGAGGGGCCAACGTCCTGACTTTC	CASSSYRVPGGANVLTF
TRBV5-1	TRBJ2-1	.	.	TGCGCCAGCAGCTCGGGGGAGAAGCAGTTCTTC	CASSSGEKQFF
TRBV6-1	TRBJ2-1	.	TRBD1	TGTGCCAGCTGTCCAGGACAGGGCGACTACAATGAGCAGTTCTTC	CASCPGQGDYNEQFF
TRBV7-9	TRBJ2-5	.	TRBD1	TGTGCCAGCAGCTTGTGGGGGACAGGGGGAGAGACCCAGTACTTC	CASSLWGTGGETQYF
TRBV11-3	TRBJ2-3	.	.	TGTGCCAGCAGCTTAGGAGCATCGAGCACAGATACGCAGTATTTT	CASSLGASSTDTQYF
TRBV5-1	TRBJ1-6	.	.	TGCGCCAGCAGCTTGGGACTTGGGAGGCCTGGATCACCCCTCCACTTT	CASSLGLGRPGSPLHF
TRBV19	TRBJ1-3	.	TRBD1	TGTGCCAGTAGTCGGGACAGCTTCGGGGGAAACACCATATATTTT	CASSRDSFGGNTIYF
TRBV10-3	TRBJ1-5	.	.	TGTGCCCCCAGACCAGGGCCAGGGTGCTTTAGCAATCAGCCCCAGCATTTT	CAPRPGPGCFSNQPQHF
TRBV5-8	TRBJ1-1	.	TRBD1	TGTGCCAGCAGCCTCCGGATCCAGGGGGCGAGGTTGAACACTGAAGCTTTCTTT	CASSLRIQGARLNTEAFF
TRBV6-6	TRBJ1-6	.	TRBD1	TGTGCCAGCAGCCACCGGGACAGTGATTCACCCCTCCACTTT	CASSHRDSDSPLHF
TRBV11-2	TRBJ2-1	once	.	TGTGCCAGCAGCCTACAAAGGGTAGGGGCACCCTACAATGAGCAGTTCTTC	CASSLQRVGAPYNEQFF
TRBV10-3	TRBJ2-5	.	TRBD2	TGTGCCATCAGAGACGGTAGTGGCGGGGGGGAGACCCAGTACTTC	CAIRDGSGGGETQYF
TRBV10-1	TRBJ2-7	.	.	TGCGCCAGCAGCCCGGGACACCCCTACGAGCAGTACTTC	CASSPGHPYEQYF
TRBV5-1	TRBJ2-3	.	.	TGCGCCAGCAGCCCCCGACAGGGCACAGATACGCAGTATTTT	CASSPRQGTDTQYF
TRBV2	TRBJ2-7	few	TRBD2	TGTGCCAGCAGTGCCTCCCAAGCGGGGGCCTACGAGCAGTACTTC	CASSASQAGAYEQYF
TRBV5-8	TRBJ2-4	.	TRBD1	TGTGCCAGCAGCTTGGGGGACAGCATAGCCAAAAACATTCAGTACTTC	CASSLGDSIAKNIQYF